This T cell receptor beta chain was observed in a study of OX40 agonist ivuxolimab in advanced cancers. Overall study: Patients enrolled in dose escalation were diagnosed with hepatocellular carcinoma, melanoma, renal cell or head and neck cancer. At 82.7% male, the cohort had a mean age of 60 years, ranging from about 23 to 80.

Comment on this clone: What it recognizes is unknown.

Generated by immunoSEQ multiplex PCR, the TCRdb table keeps only in-frame clones and is missing some. The data contain more than 70,000 clones, about nine tenths of them singletons. This CDR3 contains 17 residues. Germline V CDR1 and CDR2: SGHTA, FQGNSA. Trimming cost V 0 bases and J 0 bases; bases outside gene matches: 3. Study-wide points: Certain nonresponders likewise exhibited a low normalized T-cell clonal expansion. Partial responders receiving 0.1-3.0 mg/kg showed among the lowest clonal expansion.

This TCR came from an adult with an advanced solid tumor such as melanoma, head and neck, liver or kidney cancer. The sample consisted of CD4+ or CD8+ T cells sorted from blood, taken in a trial of the OX40 agonist ivuxolimab. The gene calls are TRBV7-2 and TRBJ1-5, with TRBD1 identical over 9 bases. Written as DNA, the CDR3 is TGTGCCAGCAGCTTAGCACAGGGGGCTTATAGCAATCAGCCCCAGCATTTT. Translated: CASSLAQGAYSNQPQHF.